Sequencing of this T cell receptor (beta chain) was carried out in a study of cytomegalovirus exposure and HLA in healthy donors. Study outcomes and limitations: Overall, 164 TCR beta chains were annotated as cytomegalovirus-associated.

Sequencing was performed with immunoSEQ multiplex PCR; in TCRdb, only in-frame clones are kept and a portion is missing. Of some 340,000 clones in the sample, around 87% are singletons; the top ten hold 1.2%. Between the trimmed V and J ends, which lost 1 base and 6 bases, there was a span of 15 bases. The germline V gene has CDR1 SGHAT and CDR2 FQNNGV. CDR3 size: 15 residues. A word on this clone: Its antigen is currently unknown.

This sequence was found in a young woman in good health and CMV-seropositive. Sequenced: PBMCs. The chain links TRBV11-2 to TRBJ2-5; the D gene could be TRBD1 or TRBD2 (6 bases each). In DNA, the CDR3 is TGTGCCAGCAGCTTAGTGGGGGGCAGGAAAAAGACCCAGTACTTC. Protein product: CASSLVGGRKKTQYF.